This T cell receptor beta chain was sequenced for a study of blood T cell repertoires in COVID-19. Whole-study context: Samples of COVID-19 (acute and convalescent) were obtained from the United States, Italy and Spain. T cells, B-cell-depleted T cells, or PBMCs supplied cDNA or gDNA.

Source study methods: Amplified reference gene primers provided the basis for estimating nucleated cell counts. The assay was immunoSEQ multiplex PCR, and TCRdb's table has in-frame clones only and misses some. That table is the source of V, J and clone size, and D and trimming were worked out from the DNA. The table includes around 170,000 clones, 74% detected once. The CDR3 extends over 14 amino acids. CDR1 SGHAT and CDR2 FQNNGV come from the germline V gene. Trimming removed 0 bases at V and 0 bases at J, with 6 bases between. The clonotype was recovered from a woman at least 80 years old with acute or convalescent COVID-19. J is TRBJ2-7 and V is TRBV11-2; no definite D call. Sequencing was performed on peripheral blood. CDR3 amino acids: CASSLDYSSYEQYF. CDR3 nucleotides: TGTGCCAGCAGCTTAGATTACAGCTCCTACGAGCAGTACTTC.